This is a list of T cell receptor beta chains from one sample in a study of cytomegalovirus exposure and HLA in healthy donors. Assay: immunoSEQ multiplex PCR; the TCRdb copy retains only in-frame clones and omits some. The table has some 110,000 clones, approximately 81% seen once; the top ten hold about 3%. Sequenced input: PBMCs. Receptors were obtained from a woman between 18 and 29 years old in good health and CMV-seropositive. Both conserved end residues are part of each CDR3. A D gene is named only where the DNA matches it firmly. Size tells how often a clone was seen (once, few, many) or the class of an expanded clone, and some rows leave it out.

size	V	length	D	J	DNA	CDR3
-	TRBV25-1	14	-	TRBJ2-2	TGTGCCAGTAAGAGGGGGGGGCTTGCCGGGGAGCTGTTTTTT	CASKRGGLAGELFF
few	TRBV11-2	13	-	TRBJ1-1	TGTGCCAGCAGCTTAGGGGAGTTGGGTGAAGCTTTCTTT	CASSLGELGEAFF
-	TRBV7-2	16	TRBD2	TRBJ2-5	TGTGCCAGCGACGGTTATCCAGCGGGAACGGTCGAGACCCAGTACTTC	CASDGYPAGTVETQYF
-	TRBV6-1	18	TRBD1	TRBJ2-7	TGTGCCAGCAGTGAATCCAGGACAGGGGGCTATTTCTCCTACGAGCAGTACTTC	CASSESRTGGYFSYEQYF
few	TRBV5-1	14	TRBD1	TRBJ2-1	TGCGCCAGCAGCAGCCAGGGGGCTGGGAATGGGCAGTTCTTC	CASSSQGAGNGQFF
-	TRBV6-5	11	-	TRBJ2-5	TGTGCCAGCAGTTACCGAGAGACCCAGTACTTC	CASSYRETQYF
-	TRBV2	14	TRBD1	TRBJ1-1	TGTGCCAGCAGCTTCGGGACAGGGGACACTGAAGCTTTCTTT	CASSFGTGDTEAFF
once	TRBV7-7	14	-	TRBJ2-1	TGTGCTAGCAAGGCGGTTGGGGCTGGGAATGAGCAGTTCTTC	CASKAVGAGNEQFF
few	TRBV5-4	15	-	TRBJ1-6	TGTGCCACCGAGACAGGAAAGGGTGGAAATTCACCCCTCAACTTT	CATETGKGGNSPLNF
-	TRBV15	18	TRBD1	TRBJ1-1	TGTGCCACCAGCAGCTACAGGGGGCCCTTTCTGCGGGACACTGAAGCTTTCTTT	CATSSYRGPFLRDTEAFF
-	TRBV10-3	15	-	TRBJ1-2	TGTGCCATCAGTGGTTCAGCGGTCCCAAACGATGGCTACACCTTC	CAISGSAVPNDGYTF
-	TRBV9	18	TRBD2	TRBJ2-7	TGCGCCAGCAGCCCAGGTACTAGCGGGAGCGGGAGCTCCTACGAGCAGTACTTC	CASSPGTSGSGSSYEQYF
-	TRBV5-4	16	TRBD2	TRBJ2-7	TGTGCCAGCAGCCGGGGACTAGCGGGAGAAAACTACGAGCAGTACTTC	CASSRGLAGENYEQYF
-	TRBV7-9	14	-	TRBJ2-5	TGTGCCAGCAGCTTGCCTCAGAACCAAGAGACCCAGTACTTC	CASSLPQNQETQYF
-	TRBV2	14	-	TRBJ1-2	TGTGCCAGCCTAGAGGCGTCCACCCTCTATGGCTACACCTTC	CASLEASTLYGYTF
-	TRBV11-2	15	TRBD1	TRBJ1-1	TGTGCCAGCAGCCGACCGGGACAGGGAACCACTGAAGCTTTCTTT	CASSRPGQGTTEAFF
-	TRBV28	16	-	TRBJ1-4	TGTGCCAGCAGTTTCTACCCAGGGGCGGCGAATGAAAAACTGTTTTTT	CASSFYPGAANEKLFF
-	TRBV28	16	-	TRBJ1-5	TGTGCCAGCACCAAAATTATGGCGGGAGGGGGACACCCAGGAGATTTT	CASTKIMAGGGHPGDF
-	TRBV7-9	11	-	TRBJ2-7	TGTTCCAGCAGCTCCACGGGCGAGCAGTACTTC	CSSSSTGEQYF
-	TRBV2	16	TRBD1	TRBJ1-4	TGTGCCACAAATATGGACAGGGAACTATTCAATGAAAAACTGTTTTTT	CATNMDRELFNEKLFF
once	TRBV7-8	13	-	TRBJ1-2	TGTGCCAGCAGCTTATCCGGGATCTATGGGTACACCTTC	CASSLSGIYGYTF
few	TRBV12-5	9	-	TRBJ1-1	TGTGCTAGTGGCCTTAAAGCTTTCTTT	CASGLKAFF
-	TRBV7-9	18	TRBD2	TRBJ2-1	TGTGCCACCAGCTTACTATCGAGTGCGGGAGGGGCCTACAATGAGCAGTTCTTC	CATSLLSSAGGAYNEQFF
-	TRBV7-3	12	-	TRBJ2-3	TGTGCCAGCGGGGCTAGCACAGATACGCAGTATTTT	CASGASTDTQYF
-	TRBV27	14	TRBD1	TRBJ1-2	TGTGCCAGCAGTTTAGACAGGGGATTTTATGGCTACACCTTC	CASSLDRGFYGYTF
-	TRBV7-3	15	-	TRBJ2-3	TGTGCCAGCAGCGCTTCGGACTACAGCACAGATACGCAGTATTTT	CASSASDYSTDTQYF
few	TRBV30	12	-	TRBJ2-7	TGTGCCTGGAATGCCGGACAAAACGAGCAGTACTTC	CAWNAGQNEQYF
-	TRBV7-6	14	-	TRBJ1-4	TGTGCCAGCAGCTTGAGCGGACGGGTAGAAAAACTGTTTTTT	CASSLSGRVEKLFF
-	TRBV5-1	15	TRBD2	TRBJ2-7	TGCGCCAGCAGCCGGACTAGCGGGAGGGCCTACGAGCAGTACTTC	CASSRTSGRAYEQYF
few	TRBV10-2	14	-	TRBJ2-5	TGCGCCAGCAGTGAGTCCAACAGGGAAGAGACCCAGTACTTC	CASSESNREETQYF
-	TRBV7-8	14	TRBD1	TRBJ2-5	TGTGCCAGCAGCGGGACAGGGGCGCAAGAGACCCAGTACTTC	CASSGTGAQETQYF
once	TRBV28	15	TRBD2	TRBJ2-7	TGTGCCAGCTGTTCCTCTGGGGGGGTGTGCTACGAGCAGTACTTC	CASCSSGGVCYEQYF
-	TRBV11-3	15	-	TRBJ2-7	TGTGCCAGCAGCTTGGAAGGGACTTCCTTCTACGAGCAGTACTTC	CASSLEGTSFYEQYF
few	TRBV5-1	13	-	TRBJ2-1	TGCGCCAGCAGCTTGCAGGGACAACCTGAGCAGTTCTTC	CASSLQGQPEQFF
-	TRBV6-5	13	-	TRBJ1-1	TGTGCCAGCAGTTATGTCAGCGGCACTGAAGCTTTCTTT	CASSYVSGTEAFF
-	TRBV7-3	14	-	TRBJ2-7	TGTGCCAGCAGTCCGCCGGGACTTTTCTACGAGCAGTACTTC	CASSPPGLFYEQYF
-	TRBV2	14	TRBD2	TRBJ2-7	TGTGCCAGCAGTGTGGAAGCGGGATTATACGAGCAGTACTTC	CASSVEAGLYEQYF
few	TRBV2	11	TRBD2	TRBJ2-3	TGTGCCAGCAGTGAAGTCGGGAGGCCTTCTTTT	CASSEVGRPSF
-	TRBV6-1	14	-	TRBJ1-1	TGTGCCAGCAGAACAGGGTCCATGAACACTGAAGCTTTCTTT	CASRTGSMNTEAFF
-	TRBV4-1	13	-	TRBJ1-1	TGCGCCAGCAGCCAAGGGCGGGCGACTGAAGCTTTCTTT	CASSQGRATEAFF
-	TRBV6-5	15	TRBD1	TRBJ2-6	TGTGCCAGCAGTCCGACAGGGGGCTGGGCCAACGTCCTGACTTTC	CASSPTGGWANVLTF
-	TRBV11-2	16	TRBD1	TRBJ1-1	TGTGCCAGCAGCTTTCAGACAGGGGCGGCTGCCACTGAAGCTTTCTTT	CASSFQTGAAATEAFF
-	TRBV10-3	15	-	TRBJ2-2	TGTGCCATCCGGGAAACAGGGGAGGACACCGGGGAGCTGTTTTTT	CAIRETGEDTGELFF
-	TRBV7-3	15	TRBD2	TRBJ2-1	TGTGCCAGCAGTTCAGGGACTAGCGGGAGTGGAGAGCAGTTCTTC	CASSSGTSGSGEQFF
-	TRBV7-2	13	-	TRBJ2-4	TGTGCCAGCAGCTTAGTTCCAATTAACATTCAGTACTTC	CASSLVPINIQYF
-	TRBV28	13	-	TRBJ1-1	TGTGCCAGCAGTTTTGAGGAGAACACTGAAGCTTTCTTT	CASSFEENTEAFF
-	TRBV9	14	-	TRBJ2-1	TGTGCCAGCAGCGTAGGCTCCTCCGGGAATGAGCAGTTCTTC	CASSVGSSGNEQFF
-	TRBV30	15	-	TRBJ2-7	TGTGCCTGGAGTGACCAGACAAGTGGGCCCTACGAGCAGTACTTC	CAWSDQTSGPYEQYF